Presented here are 9 T cell receptor beta chains from one specimen sequenced in a study of cytomegalovirus exposure and HLA in healthy donors. The PCR used 60 Vbeta and 13 Jbeta primers. The method was immunoSEQ multiplex PCR; TCRdb's version includes in-frame clones alone and lacks a portion of them. This table holds under 200,000 clones, almost 85% found once. The sample comprised PBMCs. These receptors came from a woman between 50 and 59 years old in good health and CMV-seronegative.

The chain employs TRBV5-4 and TRBJ1-6, with 7 bases that match TRBD1. Unmatched junction bases numbered 9, after V lost 4 bases and J lost 5 bases. Germline V lookup: CDR1 SGHNT, CDR2 YYREEE (reference sequence). The CDR3 has 16 amino acids. CDR3 DNA: TGTGCCAGCAGCAAAACGGCCGGGACAGATAATTCACCCCTCCACTTT. Amino acids: CASSKTAGTDNSPLHF.

The chain joins TRBV7-2 to TRBJ1-5; 9 bases map to TRBD1. CDR1 and CDR2 from the germline V gene are SGHTA and FQGNSA. Losses at the gene ends were 7 bases for V and 3 bases for J; bases not matched to a gene: 10. CDR3 size: 16 residues. DNA of the CDR3: TGTGCCAGCACCCCGGGACAGGGAAGCTTCAATCAGCCCCAGCATTTT. Translating it yields CASTPGQGSFNQPQHF.

V gene TRBV15 combines with J gene TRBJ1-5, with no clear D. V lost 2 bases to trimming and J lost 0 bases, with 8 bases between them. This CDR3 spans 15 amino acids. The germline V gene encodes CDR1 LNHNV and CDR2 YYDKDF (reference sequence). CDR3 in DNA: TGTGCCACCAGCAGACGACGGGATAGCAATCAGCCCCAGCATTTT. It is translated as CATSRRRDSNQPQHF.

The gene calls are TRBV2 and TRBJ2-2, with TRBD2 identical over 7 bases. CDR3 length: 13 amino acids. V shed 6 bases and J 7 bases; nucleotides not matched to a gene: 5. Germline V gene sequence: CDR1 SNHLY, CDR2 FYNNEI. The CDR3 reads CASRGGESGELFF. The DNA of the CDR3 is TGTGCCAGCAGGGGGGGGGAAAGCGGGGAGCTGTTTTTT.

The genes are TRBV4-1 and TRBJ1-5; tentatively, D is TRBD1 (5 bases). Germline V gives CDR1 MGHRA, CDR2 YSYEKL. The CDR3 runs to 14 residues. Trimming took 4 bases from V and 7 from J, leaving 14 bases between them. CDR3 region: CASSRTGGNQPQHF. The CDR3 DNA reads TGCGCCAGCAGCCGAACGGGGGGAAACCAGCCCCAGCATTTT.

V gene TRBV6-5 combines with J gene TRBJ2-3; 7 bases line up with TRBD1. This CDR3 comprises 14 residues. From germline, CDR1 is MNHEY and CDR2 SVGAGI. V lost 4 bases and J lost 7; bases outside the gene matches: 8. The CDR3 region has the DNA TGTGCCAGCAGTTCCCGGACAGGACCCAATACGCAGTATTTT. Protein product: CASSSRTGPNTQYF.

This clone has just a few counts. The gene calls are TRBV5-6 and TRBJ2-3, with D possibly being TRBD2 (6 bases). V was shortened by 3 bases and J by 2 bases, with 13 bases between the two germline ends. The CDR3 sequence is 15 residues long. Germline CDR1 is SGHDT and CDR2 is YYEEEE. The CDR3 bases are TGTGCCAGCAGCTACGTAAGCGGGCTCACAGATACGCAGTATTTT. Encoded protein: CASSYVSGLTDTQYF.

CDR3 sequence: CASSRQGDYQPQHF. As DNA, the CDR3 is TGTGCCAGCAGTCGACAGGGGGATTATCAGCCCCAGCATTTT. The V call is TRBV2, the J call TRBJ1-5; 9 bases are a match to TRBD1. J gave up 5 bases and V 5 bases, and 4 bases lay outside the gene matches. The CDR3 is made up of 14 amino acids. CDR1 and CDR2 (germline): SNHLY, FYNNEI. The full variable domain, in which reference TRBV2 and TRBJ1-5 provide the parts outside the CDR3, is EPEVTQTPSHQVTQMGQEVILRCVPISNHLYFYWYRQILGQKVEFLVSFYNNEISEKSEIFDDQFSVERPDGSNFTLKIRSTKLEDSAMYFCASSRQGDYQPQHFGDGTRLSIL.

This chain links TRBV29-1 with TRBJ2-2; 7 positions agree with TRBD2. Unmatched junction bases numbered 5, after V lost 4 bases and J lost 3 bases. This CDR3 region has 14 residues. The germline gives CDR1 SQVTM, CDR2 ANQGSEA. CDR3 nucleotide sequence: TGCAGCGTTGGGGCTAGCGGCTACACCGGGGAGCTGTTTTTT. Translating gives CSVGASGYTGELFF.